A selection of T cell receptor beta chains follows, all from one sample in a study of blood T cell repertoires in COVID-19. The data were produced by immunoSEQ multiplex PCR, yet TCRdb's version contains in-frame clones alone and is incomplete. The data contain about 240,000 clones, 65% to 90% of them singletons. Source material: peripheral blood. These TCRs come from a man over 45 with COVID-19, enrolled during active disease. Each CDR3 is given without its conserved first and last residue. The order of the fields is V gene, CDR3 protein.

V gene: TRBV7-2
CDR3 protein: ASSSGIYNSPLH

V gene: TRBV5-6
CDR3 protein: ASSPGSSYEQY

V gene: TRBV4-1
CDR3 protein: ASSQESRAGGELF

V gene: TRBV5-4
CDR3 protein: ASSLASGALLETQY

V gene: TRBV2
CDR3 protein: ASRASTDSNQPQH

V gene: TRBV3-1/TRBV3-2
CDR3 protein: ASSQSSTEAF

V gene: TRBV7-9
CDR3 protein: ASSPTDNEQF

V gene: TRBV4-3
CDR3 protein: ASSPQAGYGYT

V gene: TRBV6-6
CDR3 protein: ASSYPPGGEQY

V gene: TRBV5-4
CDR3 protein: ASSLGQISYGYT

V gene: TRBV7-3
CDR3 protein: ASSPLAGGQETQY

V gene: TRBV4-1
CDR3 protein: ASSTRQGGYEQY

V gene: TRBV12-3/TRBV12-4
CDR3 protein: ASSPGNYGYT

V gene: TRBV6-1
CDR3 protein: ASSELQGTGNTIY

V gene: TRBV9
CDR3 protein: ASSPGTGGKINTEAF

V gene: TRBV4-2
CDR3 protein: ASSQNAGIRSTDTQY

V gene: TRBV11-2
CDR3 protein: ASSSIAGGRGEQF

V gene: TRBV5-1
CDR3 protein: ASSLGGLNTGELF

V gene: TRBV5-5
CDR3 protein: ASSPGWDRGRTSYEQY

V gene: TRBV5-1
CDR3 protein: ASSFPRGVSTDTQY